The 30 T cell receptor beta chains below were found in one sample sequenced in a study of T cell responses to AZD1222 COVID-19 vaccine. The table came from immunoSEQ multiplex PCR; TCRdb's copy has only in-frame clones and leaves some out. Of 100,000 to 110,000 clones listed, about 87% were seen once; the top ten hold roughly 2%. Specimen: peripheral blood, collected on day 0 of AZD1222 vaccination. The source is an adult in good health.

This clone was seen once. The chain has TRBV27 and TRBJ2-7; 7 nucleotides agree with TRBD2. Per the germline V gene, CDR1 is MNHEY and CDR2 is SMNVEV (reference sequence). After removal of 3 bases from V and 1 base from J, the junction contained 12 bases not matched to a gene. This CDR3 comprises 17 residues. CDR3 sequence: CASSFALEGGPSYEQYF. Written as DNA, the CDR3 is TGTGCCAGCAGTTTCGCATTAGAGGGAGGGCCGTCCTACGAGCAGTACTTC.

V usage is TRBV27 and J usage is TRBJ2-5; the D is unclear. The CDR3 runs to 13 residues. The germline V gene has CDR1 MNHEY and CDR2 SMNVEV (reference sequence). Trimming took 5 bases from V and 5 from J, leaving 12 bases between them. The CDR3 nucleotides read TGTGCCAGCAGTCCTCGAGGTCGGGAGACCCAGTACTTC. Translating gives CASSPRGRETQYF.

V is TRBV30 and J is TRBJ2-5, with 12 bases lining up with TRBD2. Germline-derived CDR1 and CDR2 are GTSNPN and SVGIG (reference sequence). Unmatched junction bases numbered 7, after V lost 0 bases and J lost 5 bases. The CDR3 sequence is 16 residues long. The DNA for the CDR3 is TGTGCCTGGAGTGTACGACTAGCGGGAGTGAGGGAGACCCAGTACTTC. Its protein is CAWSVRLAGVRETQYF.

The chain carries TRBV19 and TRBJ1-5; the D is unclear. The ends were cut back, 7 bases at V and 0 bases at J, with 19 bases in the middle. Germline loops: CDR1 LNHDA, CDR2 SQIVND (reference sequence). This CDR3 has 17 amino acids. The CDR3: CASTTSGGAYSNQPQHF. In nucleotides, the CDR3 is TGTGCCAGTACTACCTCGGGAGGCGCTTATAGCAATCAGCCCCAGCATTTT.

This chain joins TRBV7-8 and TRBJ2-3, with 7 nucleotides matching TRBD2. Per germline, CDR1 SGHVS and CDR2 FQNEAQ. V shed 3 bases and J 2 bases; nucleotides not matched to a gene: 8. This CDR3 is 16 amino acids long. The CDR3 DNA follows: TGTGCCAGCAGCTTCACCGGGACTAAATACACAGATACGCAGTATTTT. Amino acids: CASSFTGTKYTDTQYF.

The chain uses TRBV10-3 and TRBJ1-5; TRBD1 matches 7 bases. The CDR3 has 15 amino acids. V shed 0 bases and J 3 bases; nucleotides not matched to a gene: 2. Germline CDR1 and CDR2: ENHRY and SYGVKD. CDR3 sequence: CAISESRGNNQPQHF. In nucleotides, the CDR3 is TGTGCCATCAGTGAGTCCAGGGGGAACAATCAGCCCCAGCATTTT.

The gene calls are TRBV6-2 or TRBV6-3 and TRBJ2-6; no definite D call. Per germline, CDR1 MNHEY and CDR2 SVGEGT. The CDR3 length is 14 residues. V lost 2 bases, J lost 12 bases, and 14 bases lay in between. CDR3 nucleotides: TGTGCCAGCAGTTACGATATCCTCCCTCCCGTCCTGACTTTC. This codes for CASSYDILPPVLTF.

V gene TRBV6-2 or TRBV6-3 combines with J gene TRBJ1-1; TRBD1 aligns across 7 bases. Germline CDR1 is MNHEY and CDR2 is SVGEGT. V lost 3 bases and J lost 5; bases outside the gene matches: 3. The CDR3 loop spans 13 amino acids. The CDR3: CASSYNRGTEAFF. The CDR3 DNA sequence: TGTGCCAGCAGTTATAACAGGGGAACTGAAGCTTTCTTT.

This sequence joins TRBV28 and TRBJ1-5, with D perhaps TRBD1 (5 bases). Germline lookup yields CDR1 MDHEN and CDR2 SYDVKM. V was cut by 4 bases and J by 1 base, with 17 bases left in between. This CDR3 contains 17 residues. The CDR3 protein is CASSSPRGAQSNQPQHF. CDR3 bases: TGTGCCAGCAGTTCCCCCCGTGGGGCCCAAAGCAATCAGCCCCAGCATTTT.

The V and J genes are TRBV6-4 and TRBJ2-1; 12 nucleotides agree with TRBD2. Germline values: CDR1 MRHNA, CDR2 SNTAGT. With 4 bases clipped from V and 8 bases from J, the junction kept 3 bases outside the gene matches. This CDR3 has 14 amino acids. The CDR3 nucleotides are TGTGCCAGCAGTGGGTCTAGCGGGGGGGATGAGCAGTTCTTC. It specifies CASSGSSGGDEQFF.

The chain uses TRBV24-1 and TRBJ2-1; no clear D. This CDR3 spans 11 amino acids. The V gene's germline CDR1 is KGHDR and CDR2 SFDVKD. V was trimmed by 4 bases and J by 4 bases, leaving 1 base between them. The CDR3 DNA reads TGTGCCACCAGTGAGTACAATGAGCAGTTCTTC. Protein: CATSEYNEQFF.

The chain couples TRBV10-3 to TRBJ1-1; 11 positions match TRBD1. This CDR3 is 16 amino acids long. The ends lost 3 bases at V and 5 bases at J; junction bases unmatched: 8. The germline V gene encodes CDR1 ENHRY and CDR2 SYGVKD. This CDR3 reads CAISDPGGQGGTEAFF. The CDR3 DNA reads as TGTGCCATCAGTGACCCGGGGGGACAGGGGGGTACTGAAGCTTTCTTT.

The gene calls are TRBV19 and TRBJ2-3; D gene unclear. V was shortened by 3 bases and J by 5 bases, with 9 bases between the two germline ends. Germline lookup yields CDR1 LNHDA and CDR2 SQIVND (reference sequence). CDR3 length: 13 amino acids. In DNA, the CDR3 is TGTGCCAGTAGTATTGGCTTTCGAGATACGCAGTATTTT. Its translation is CASSIGFRDTQYF.

This chain uses TRBV5-1 with TRBJ2-1; tentatively, D is TRBD2 (6 bases). V lost 1 base, J lost 2 bases, and 13 bases lay in between. Germline V gene lookup returns CDR1 SGHRS and CDR2 YFSETQ. The CDR3 loop spans 16 amino acids. The CDR3 coding sequence is TGCGCCAGCAGCTTGAGTAGCGGACACCCCTACAATGAGCAGTTCTTC. Protein sequence: CASSLSSGHPYNEQFF.

The rearrangement joins TRBV14 to TRBJ2-6; 9 positions agree with TRBD1. V was clipped by 4 bases and J by 0 bases; unmatched bases: 7. The germline V gene has CDR1 SGHDN and CDR2 FVKESK. The CDR3 runs to 18 residues. The chain's CDR3 is CASSRGQGPLSGANVLTF. In DNA, the CDR3 is TGTGCCAGCAGCCGGGGACAGGGTCCCCTCTCTGGGGCCAACGTCCTGACTTTC.

The chain recombines TRBV12-3 or TRBV12-4 with TRBJ1-2; perhaps TRBD1 as D (6 bases). Trimming removed 5 bases from V and 6 bases from J, with 13 bases in between. The CDR3 length is 13 residues. CDR3 DNA sequence: TGTGCCAGCAGTGTGTGGGGGCAGGATGGCTACACCTTC. It encodes CASSVWGQDGYTF.

This clone was recorded once. V and J are TRBV4-3 and TRBJ2-3; TRBD2 might be the D (5 bases). The ends were cut back, 0 bases at V and 0 bases at J, with 7 bases in the middle. The CDR3 is 15 amino acids. CDR1 is LGHNA and CDR2 is YSLEER in the germline V gene. CDR3 in DNA: TGCGCCAGCAGCCAAGACCGGGGAAGCACAGATACGCAGTATTTT. Translating it yields CASSQDRGSTDTQYF.

The chain joins TRBV14 to TRBJ2-1; TRBD2 matches at 14 bases. Per germline, CDR1 SGHDN and CDR2 FVKESK. Trimming took 3 bases from V and 3 from J; bases not matched to a gene: 10. This CDR3 spans 19 amino acids. This CDR3 reads CASSQPGLAGGEGYNEQFF. The CDR3 nucleotides are TGTGCCAGCAGCCAGCCCGGACTAGCGGGAGGAGAAGGCTACAATGAGCAGTTCTTC.

The rearrangement joins TRBV6-2 or TRBV6-3 to TRBJ1-4; D gene uncertain. Trimming removed 6 bases at V and 4 bases at J, with 12 bases between. This CDR3 region has 14 residues. Germline V lookup: CDR1 MNHEY, CDR2 SVGEGT. CDR3 residues: CASSRGRGNEKLFF. CDR3 nucleotide sequence: TGTGCCAGCAGCCGTGGGCGGGGTAATGAAAAACTGTTTTTT.

The chain employs TRBV6-2 or TRBV6-3 and TRBJ2-7; a possible D gene is TRBD1 (6 bases). V was trimmed by 0 bases and J by 6 bases, leaving 15 bases between them. This CDR3 contains 15 residues. CDR1 is MNHEY and CDR2 is SVGEGT in the germline V gene. CDR3 DNA sequence: TGTGCCAGCAGTTACTCGACCCCCTTAGGGGGCGAGCAGTACTTC. This translates into CASSYSTPLGGEQYF.

This chain links TRBV10-3 with TRBJ1-5; 11 bases fit TRBD1. This CDR3 has 20 residues. The ends lost 1 base at V and 1 base at J; junction bases unmatched: 12. The germline CDR1 and CDR2 sequences are ENHRY and SYGVKD. The CDR3 DNA sequence: TGTGCCATCAGTGAGTTCCTCATGGGACAGGGGGATCCAAGCAATCAGCCCCAGCATTTT. It translates to CAISEFLMGQGDPSNQPQHF.

The chain couples TRBV29-1 to TRBJ1-2; 8 bases map to TRBD1. The V gene end was trimmed by 6 bases and the J gene end by 4 bases; junction bases not matched to a gene: 7. This CDR3 region has 13 residues. From germline, CDR1 is SQVTM and CDR2 ANQGSEA. As DNA, the CDR3 is TGCAGCGTCGGGACAGGCGGGCGCTATGGCTACACCTTC. Residues: CSVGTGGRYGYTF.

V usage is TRBV19 and J usage is TRBJ1-3; no clear D. The V gene's germline CDR1 is LNHDA and CDR2 SQIVND (reference sequence). The V and J ends lost 2 bases and 0 bases respectively, with 8 bases between them. This CDR3 region has 15 residues. The CDR3 region has the DNA TGTGCCAGTAGTATAACAGACTACTCTGGAAACACCATATATTTT. It yields the protein CASSITDYSGNTIYF.

The chain combines TRBV4-2 with TRBJ1-3; D unclear. This CDR3 has 15 amino acids. Germline V gene lookup returns CDR1 LGHNA and CDR2 YNFKEQ. Trimming cost V 2 bases and J 0 bases, with 8 bases left between them. The CDR3 region is CASSQRASSGNTIYF. Here the CDR3 DNA reads TGTGCCAGCAGCCAACGGGCCTCCTCTGGAAACACCATATATTTT.

The CDR3 DNA reads as TGTGCTAGTGGTTTGTCGCTGGGTGAGCAGTTCTTC. Its protein is CASGLSLGEQFF. The chain carries TRBV12-5 and TRBJ2-1; D call uncertain. CDR3 length: 12 residues. V gave up 2 bases and J gave up 9 bases, with 8 bases separating them. Germline-derived CDR1 and CDR2 are LGHNT and FRNRAP.

The V and J genes are TRBV6-2 or TRBV6-3 and TRBJ2-7; maybe TRBD2 (6 bases). The CDR3 loop spans 14 amino acids. V lost 7 bases and J lost 3, with 16 bases in between. Germline CDR1 reads MNHEY; CDR2 reads SVGEGT. This CDR3 is CASNPSVGGYEQYF. CDR3 nucleotides: TGTGCCAGCAACCCTTCGGTGGGGGGCTACGAGCAGTACTTC.

The chain employs TRBV28 and TRBJ2-2; TRBD1 matches at 11 bases. This CDR3 has 16 residues. The germline gives CDR1 MDHEN, CDR2 SYDVKM. V lost 6 bases and J lost 3; bases outside the gene matches: 6. CDR3 DNA sequence: TGTGCCAGCAGAAAGGGACAGGGGGGATACACCGGGGAGCTGTTTTTT. Translating gives CASRKGQGGYTGELFF.

V is TRBV4-2 and J is TRBJ1-5; TRBD1 matches at 7 bases. Losses at the gene ends were 0 bases for V and 2 bases for J; bases not matched to a gene: 4. Looked up from germline, CDR1 is LGHNA and CDR2 is YNFKEQ. CDR3 length equals 16 residues. CDR3 sequence (DNA): TGTGCCAGCAGCCAAGAACGGACAGGTGGCAATCAGCCCCAGCATTTT. This encodes CASSQERTGGNQPQHF.

This sequence joins TRBV27 and TRBJ1-5; D remains ambiguous. Germline CDR1 and CDR2: MNHEY and SMNVEV (reference sequence). The CDR3 totals 15 residues. V lost 2 bases and J 0 bases, leaving 8 bases between the germline ends. For the CDR3, the DNA is TGTGCCAGCAGTTTAACGGGGTTTAGCAATCAGCCCCAGCATTTT. Encoded protein: CASSLTGFSNQPQHF.

A single count supports this clone. The chain is built from TRBV19 and TRBJ2-2; weak D call: TRBD2 (5 bases). The CDR3 length is 17 residues. Germline V lookup: CDR1 LNHDA, CDR2 SQIVND (reference sequence). V was pared by 8 bases and J by 6 bases, with 25 bases between. The CDR3 reads CASVSETYSDGAGELFF. For the CDR3, the DNA is TGTGCCAGTGTGTCGGAGACATACAGCGACGGGGCCGGGGAGCTGTTTTTT.